These T cell receptor beta chains were read from a single sample in a study of cytomegalovirus exposure and HLA in healthy donors. Clones were read by immunoSEQ multiplex PCR, and TCRdb kept only the in-frame ones, dropping some. The sample has a few hundred thousand clones; approximately 79% are singletons. The specimen sequenced was PBMCs. The receptors derive from a girl aged 2 to 9 in good health and CMV-seronegative. Both conserved end residues are part of each CDR3. A D gene is named only where the DNA matches it firmly. The size field is filled for only some rows; it gives once, few, many or a size class.

cdr3_aa,cdr3_nt,d_call,v_call,clone_size,j_call
CAISEGLAGDWNEQFF,TGTGCCATCAGTGAGGGACTAGCGGGGGATTGGAATGAGCAGTTCTTC,TRBD2,TRBV10-3,.,TRBJ2-1
CASSGRDRARGQFF,TGTGCCAGCAGTGGGAGGGACAGGGCCAGGGGGCAGTTCTTC,TRBD1,TRBV27,.,TRBJ2-1
CASSRPGGASGANVLTF,TGTGCCAGTAGTAGGCCCGGGGGGGCTTCCGGGGCCAACGTCCTGACTTTC,TRBD2,TRBV19,.,TRBJ2-6
CASSSRRTSGNTGELFF,TGTGCCAGCAGCTCCCGACGGACTAGCGGGAACACCGGGGAGCTGTTTTTT,TRBD2,TRBV13,.,TRBJ2-2
CSVAPGAGEQYF,TGCAGCGTTGCCCCAGGGGCCGGCGAGCAGTACTTC,.,TRBV29-1,few,TRBJ2-7
CASGTPTNTEAFF,TGTGCCAGCGGGACACCGACGAACACTGAAGCTTTCTTT,.,TRBV6-5,once,TRBJ1-1
CATARGTPSNEQFF,TGTGCCACAGCAAGGGGCACCCCTTCCAATGAGCAGTTCTTC,.,TRBV6-5,.,TRBJ2-1
CASRYETGGYYNEQFF,TGTGCCAGCAGGTATGAGACAGGGGGTTACTACAATGAGCAGTTCTTC,TRBD1,TRBV5-6,.,TRBJ2-1
CASSTGFTNTEAFF,TGTGCCAGTAGTACAGGGTTCACCAACACTGAAGCTTTCTTT,.,TRBV19,once,TRBJ1-1
CASSLGLTGPGMGDEKLFF,TGCGCCAGCAGCTTGGGCTTGACAGGGCCCGGAATGGGGGATGAAAAACTGTTTTTT,TRBD1,TRBV5-1,.,TRBJ1-4
CASSDRQNYEQYF,TGTGCCAGCAGTGATCGACAGAACTACGAGCAGTACTTC,.,TRBV6-1,.,TRBJ2-7
CASSISPRGRNEKLFF,TGTGCCAGTAGTATAAGTCCACGGGGGAGGAATGAAAAACTGTTTTTT,.,TRBV19,.,TRBJ1-4
CASSPGTGGNYGYTF,TGTGCCAGCAGCCCCGGGACAGGGGGCAACTATGGCTACACCTTC,TRBD1,TRBV7-9,.,TRBJ1-2
CASSWSPLAITEQFF,TGCGCCAGCAGCTGGTCCCCACTAGCGATCACTGAGCAGTTCTTC,TRBD2,TRBV5-1,.,TRBJ2-1
CASSEEMGQTYNSPLHF,TGTGCCAGCAGTGAGGAGATGGGACAGACCTATAATTCACCCCTCCACTTT,TRBD1,TRBV25-1,.,TRBJ1-6
CASSVGQTPNYGYTF,TGTGCCAGCAGCGTAGGTCAAACTCCTAACTATGGCTACACCTTC,.,TRBV9,once,TRBJ1-2
CASSQGNGYTF,TGTGCCAGCTCACAGGGGAATGGCTACACCTTC,.,TRBV18,.,TRBJ1-2
CAINPSGSSGNTIYF,TGTGCCATCAACCCTTCAGGATCCTCTGGAAACACCATATATTTT,.,TRBV10-3,few,TRBJ1-3
CASRGGGYYEQYF,TGTGCCAGCAGGGGCGGGGGGTACTACGAGCAGTACTTC,TRBD2,TRBV2,few,TRBJ2-7
CASSQIRGAADTQYF,TGTGCCAGCAGCCAAATTCGCGGGGCAGCAGATACGCAGTATTTT,.,TRBV14,.,TRBJ2-3
CASSEFGTGLEKLFF,TGTGCCAGCAGTGAATTTGGGACAGGGCTAGAAAAACTGTTTTTT,TRBD1,TRBV25-1,.,TRBJ1-4
CASSQFGRGNTEAFF,TGCGCCAGCAGCCAATTTGGTCGGGGGAACACTGAAGCTTTCTTT,.,TRBV4-1,.,TRBJ1-1
CASSFRTDPYSNQPQHF,TGTGCCAGCAGTTTTCGGACAGACCCATATAGCAATCAGCCCCAGCATTTT,.,TRBV2,.,TRBJ1-5
CASSRGQGSGFF,TGTGCCAGCAGCCGAGGACAGGGGTCGGGTTTCTTT,TRBD1,TRBV5-6,.,TRBJ1-1
CASSQGGGQPQHF,TGCGCCAGCAGCCAAGGGGGGGGTCAGCCCCAGCATTTT,.,TRBV4-1,.,TRBJ1-5
CASTPAGFSPLHF,TGTGCCAGCACCCCGGCGGGGTTCTCACCCCTCCACTTT,.,TRBV7-2,.,TRBJ1-6
CASSEARGPGGGYTF,TGTGCCAGCAGTGAAGCGCGGGGACCCGGGGGTGGCTACACCTTC,.,TRBV2,.,TRBJ1-2